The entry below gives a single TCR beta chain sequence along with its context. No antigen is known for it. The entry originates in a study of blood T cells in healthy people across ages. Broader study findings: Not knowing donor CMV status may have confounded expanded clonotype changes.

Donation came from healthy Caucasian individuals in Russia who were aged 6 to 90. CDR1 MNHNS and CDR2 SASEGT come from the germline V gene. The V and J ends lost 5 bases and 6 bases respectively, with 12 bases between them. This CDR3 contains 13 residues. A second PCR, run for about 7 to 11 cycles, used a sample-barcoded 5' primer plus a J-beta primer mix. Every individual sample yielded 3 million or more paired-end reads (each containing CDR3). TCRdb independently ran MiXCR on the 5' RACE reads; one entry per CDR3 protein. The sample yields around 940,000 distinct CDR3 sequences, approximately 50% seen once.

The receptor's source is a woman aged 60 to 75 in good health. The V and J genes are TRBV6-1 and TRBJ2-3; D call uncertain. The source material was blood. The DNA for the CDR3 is TGTGCCAGCAGTCCAAGACCCCTTGATACGCAGTATTTT. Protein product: CASSPRPLDTQYF.